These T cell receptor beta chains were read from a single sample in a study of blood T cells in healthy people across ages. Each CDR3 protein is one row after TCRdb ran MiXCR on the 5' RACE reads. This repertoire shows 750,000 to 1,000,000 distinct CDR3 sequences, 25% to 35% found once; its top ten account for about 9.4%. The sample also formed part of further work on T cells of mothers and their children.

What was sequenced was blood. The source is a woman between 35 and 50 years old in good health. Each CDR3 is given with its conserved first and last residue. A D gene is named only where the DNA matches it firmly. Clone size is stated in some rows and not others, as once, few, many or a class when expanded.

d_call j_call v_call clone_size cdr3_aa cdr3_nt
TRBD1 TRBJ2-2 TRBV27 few CASKRQGALTGELFF TGTGCCAGCAAACGACAGGGGGCTTTGACCGGGGAGCTGTTTTTT
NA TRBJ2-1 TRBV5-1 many CASSFGGPYNEQFF TGCGCCAGCAGCTTTGGCGGGCCGTACAATGAGCAGTTCTTC
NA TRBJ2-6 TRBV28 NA CATVTSARANVLTF TGTGCCACCGTGACGTCAGCTAGGGCCAACGTCCTGACTTTC
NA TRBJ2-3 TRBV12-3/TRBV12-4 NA CASSFGSTANTDTQYF TGTGCCAGCAGTTTCGGCTCAACCGCCAACACAGATACGCAGTATTTT
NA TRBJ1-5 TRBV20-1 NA CSAPISNQPQHF TGCAGTGCCCCGATAAGCAATCAGCCCCAGCATTTT
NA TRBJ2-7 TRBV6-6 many CASSYSRGAGEQYF TGTGCCAGCAGTTACTCGAGAGGGGCTGGAGAGCAGTACTTC
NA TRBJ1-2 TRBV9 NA CASSVDAPRGGYTF TGTGCCAGCAGCGTAGATGCACCCCGGGGTGGCTACACCTTC
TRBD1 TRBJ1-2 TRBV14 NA CASSQAPRTGEFSYTF TGTGCCAGCAGCCAAGCCCCTCGGACAGGGGAATTTAGCTACACCTTC
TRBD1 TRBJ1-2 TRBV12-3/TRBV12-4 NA CASSLDRGTHVGYTF TGTGCCAGCAGTTTAGACAGGGGGACACACGTTGGCTACACCTTC
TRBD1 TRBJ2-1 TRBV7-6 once CASSLDPYGTGGYNEQFF TGTGCCAGCAGCTTAGACCCTTATGGGACAGGGGGATACAATGAGCAGTTCTTC
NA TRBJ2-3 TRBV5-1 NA CASSLEVSPTDTQYF TGCGCCAGCAGCTTGGAGGTCAGCCCCACAGATACGCAGTATTTT
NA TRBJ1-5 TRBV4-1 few CASSQVAGSNQPQHF TGCGCCAGCAGCCAAGTGGCGGGAAGCAATCAGCCCCAGCATTTT
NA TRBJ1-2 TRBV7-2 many CASSLYGDYGYTF TGTGCCAGCAGCTTATACGGAGACTATGGCTACACCTTC
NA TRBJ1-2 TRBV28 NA CASFSRGILGYTF TGTGCCAGCTTCAGCAGGGGCATACTCGGCTACACCTTC
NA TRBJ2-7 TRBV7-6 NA CASSLSGVTNEQYF TGTGCCAGCAGCTTATCCGGGGTAACAAATGAGCAGTACTTC
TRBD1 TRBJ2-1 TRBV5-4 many CASSPEVGGEQFF TGTGCCAGCAGCCCAGAAGTAGGGGGCGAGCAGTTCTTC
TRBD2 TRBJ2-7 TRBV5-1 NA CASSLGLAEYSCEQYF TGCGCCAGCAGCTTGGGACTAGCGGAATACTCCTGCGAGCAGTACTTC
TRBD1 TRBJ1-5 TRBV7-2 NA CASSYMTGVNQPQHF TGTGCCAGCAGCTATATGACAGGGGTAAATCAGCCCCAGCATTTT
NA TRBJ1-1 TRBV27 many CASSQQGRTEAFF TGTGCCAGCAGTCAACAGGGTAGAACTGAAGCTTTCTTT
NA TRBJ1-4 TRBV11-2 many CASSLDSEKLFF TGTGCCAGCAGCTTAGATTCGGAAAAACTGTTTTTT
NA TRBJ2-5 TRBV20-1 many CSARDLGRGRQETQYF TGCAGTGCTAGAGATCTAGGCAGGGGGAGGCAAGAGACCCAGTACTTC
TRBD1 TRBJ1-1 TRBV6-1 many CASRQQGAINTEAFF TGTGCCAGCCGACAACAGGGGGCGATTAACACTGAAGCTTTCTTT
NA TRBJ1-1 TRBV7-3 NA CASSLIAGGREAFF TGTGCCAGCAGCTTAATTGCTGGCGGCAGGGAAGCTTTCTTT
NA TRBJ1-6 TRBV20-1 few CSASDPQADSPLHF TGCAGTGCTAGTGACCCACAGGCCGATTCACCCCTCCACTTT
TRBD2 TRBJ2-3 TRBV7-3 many CASSSSGGYTDTQYF TGTGCCAGCAGCTCTAGCGGGGGGTACACAGATACGCAGTATTTT
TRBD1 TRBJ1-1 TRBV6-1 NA CASRMTGTTISNTEAFF TGTGCCAGCAGGATGACAGGGACTACCATTTCGAACACTGAAGCTTTCTTT
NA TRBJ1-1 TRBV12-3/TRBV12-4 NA CASSLQGTYTEAFF TGTGCCAGCAGTTTACAGGGGACTTACACTGAAGCTTTCTTT
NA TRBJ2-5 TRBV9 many CASSAGNQETQYF TGTGCCAGCAGCGCAGGTAACCAAGAGACCCAGTACTTC
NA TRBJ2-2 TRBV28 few CASNGGPTGELFF TGTGCCAGCAACGGAGGTCCCACCGGGGAGCTGTTTTTT
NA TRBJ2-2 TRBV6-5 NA CASYSRGATGELFF TGTGCCAGCTACAGCCGGGGGGCTACCGGGGAGCTGTTTTTT
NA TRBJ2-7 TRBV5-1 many CASRVQATSYEQYF TGCGCCAGCAGGGTACAGGCCACCTCCTACGAGCAGTACTTC
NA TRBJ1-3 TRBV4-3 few CASSQDPVSSGNTIYF TGCGCCAGCAGCCAAGATCCGGTCAGCTCTGGAAACACCATATATTTT
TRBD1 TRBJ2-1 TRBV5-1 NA CASSPSTGEFYEQFF TGCGCCAGCAGCCCTTCGACAGGGGAGTTCTACGAGCAGTTCTTC
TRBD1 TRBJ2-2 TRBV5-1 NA CASRGQGGNTGELFF TGCGCCAGCAGGGGACAGGGGGGAAACACCGGGGAGCTGTTTTTT
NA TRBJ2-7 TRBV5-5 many CASSKTVSSSYEQYF TGTGCCAGCAGCAAGACAGTATCCAGCTCCTACGAGCAGTACTTC
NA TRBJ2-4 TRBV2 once CASRIGVWEQYF TGTGCCAGCAGGATAGGGGTTTGGGAGCAGTACTTC
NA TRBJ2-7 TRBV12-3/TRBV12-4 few CASSFFSGSSYEQYF TGTGCCAGCAGTTTTTTCTCCGGGTCCTCCTACGAGCAGTACTTC
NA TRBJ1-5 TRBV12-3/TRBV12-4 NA CASSLAGQNSNQPQHF TGTGCCAGCAGCCTGGCGGGGCAGAATAGCAATCAGCCCCAGCATTTT
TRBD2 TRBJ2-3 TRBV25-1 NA CASCSGGAADTQYF TGTGCCAGCTGCAGCGGGGGTGCGGCAGATACGCAGTATTTT
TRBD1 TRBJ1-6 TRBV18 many CASSPGTGYKSYNSPLHF TGTGCCAGCTCACCCGGGACAGGGTATAAGTCCTATAATTCACCCCTCCACTTT
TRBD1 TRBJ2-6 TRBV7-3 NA CASSLRDRRSGANVPTF TGTGCCAGCAGCCTTCGGGACAGGAGGTCTGGGGCCAACGTCCCGACTTTC
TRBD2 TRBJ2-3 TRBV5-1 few CASSKTSGEYTDTQYF TGCGCCAGCAGCAAGACTAGCGGGGAGTACACAGATACGCAGTATTTT
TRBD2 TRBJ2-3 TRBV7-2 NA CASSLPGLATFMQYF TGTGCCAGCAGCTTACCGGGACTAGCGACATTTATGCAGTATTTT
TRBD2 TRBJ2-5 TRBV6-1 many CASRSIGGAQETQYF TGTGCCAGCCGCTCGATCGGGGGGGCTCAAGAGACCCAGTACTTC
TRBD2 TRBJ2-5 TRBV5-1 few CASSLRASGRQETQYF TGCGCCAGCAGCTTGAGGGCCAGCGGGAGGCAAGAGACCCAGTACTTC
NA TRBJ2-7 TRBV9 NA CASSETGRYNEQYF TGTGCCAGCAGCGAGACAGGAAGATACAATGAGCAGTACTTC
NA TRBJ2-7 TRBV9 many CASSVYGGGAYEQYF TGTGCCAGCAGCGTATATGGAGGGGGCGCGTACGAGCAGTACTTC
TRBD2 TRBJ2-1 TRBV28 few CASSFPGVAGGPNEQFF TGTGCCAGCAGTTTCCCAGGGGTAGCGGGGGGGCCGAATGAGCAGTTCTTC
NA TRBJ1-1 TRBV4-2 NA CASSQETTKGGRTEAFF TGTGCCAGCAGCCAAGAAACCACCAAGGGGGGACGTACTGAAGCTTTCTTT
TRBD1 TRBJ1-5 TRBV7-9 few CATTQGALPQHF TGTGCCACCACACAGGGGGCTTTGCCCCAGCATTTT
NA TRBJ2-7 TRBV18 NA CASSPPYGLGEQYF TGTGCCAGCTCACCACCTTACGGGTTGGGCGAGCAGTACTTC
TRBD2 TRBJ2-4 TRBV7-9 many CASSLSGGIAKNIQYF TGTGCCAGCAGCTTAAGCGGGGGGATAGCCAAAAACATTCAGTACTTC
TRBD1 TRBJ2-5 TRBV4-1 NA CASSRRTGTVETQYF TGCGCCAGCAGCCGACGGACAGGGACGGTGGAGACCCAGTACTTC
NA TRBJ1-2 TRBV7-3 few CASSLNVGDGYTF TGTGCCAGCAGCTTAAATGTAGGGGATGGCTACACCTTC
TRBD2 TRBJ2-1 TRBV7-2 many CASSLVSLAGAYNEQFF TGTGCCAGCAGCTTAGTGTCGCTAGCGGGGGCCTACAATGAGCAGTTCTTC
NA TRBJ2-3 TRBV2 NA CASSLAWADTQYF TGTGCCAGCAGTCTAGCGTGGGCAGATACGCAGTATTTT
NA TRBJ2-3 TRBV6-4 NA CASSDLGTDTQYF TGTGCCAGCAGTGACCTAGGCACAGATACGCAGTATTTT
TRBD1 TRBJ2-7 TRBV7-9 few CASSLETGEAQQYF TGTGCCAGCAGCCTGGAGACAGGGGAGGCGCAGCAGTACTTC